The 5 T cell receptor beta chains in this list originate from one sample, sequenced in a study of blood T cell repertoires in COVID-19. Sequenced by immunoSEQ multiplex PCR; TCRdb stores in-frame clones only, minus some. The top ten clones hold 7.5% to 10% of a sample with 150,000 to 200,000 clones, roughly 90% of them seen once. What was sequenced was PBMCs or T cells enriched from blood (not recorded which). These receptors all stem from a woman aged 18-29 years who had recovered from COVID-19.

The V gene is TRBV14, the J gene TRBJ1-2; the match to TRBD1 covers 7 bases. The CDR3 length is 13 residues. Unmatched junction bases numbered 9, after V lost 4 bases and J lost 10 bases. Germline V gene sequence: CDR1 SGHDN, CDR2 FVKESK. The chain's CDR3 is CASSPRQGKDYTF. As DNA, the CDR3 is TGTGCCAGCAGCCCTCGACAGGGTAAGGACTACACCTTC. Full variable domain (rest looked up from reference TRBV14 and TRBJ1-2): EAGVTQFPSHSVIEKGQTVTLRCDPISGHDNLYWYRRVMGKEIKFLLHFVKESKQDESGMPNNRFLAERTGGTYSTLKVQPAELEDSGVYFCASSPRQGKDYTFGSGTRLTVV.

The chain joins TRBV4-2 to TRBJ1-2; the D is unclear. The germline CDR1 and CDR2 sequences are LGHNA and YNFKEQ. The CDR3 extends over 17 amino acids. With 1 base removed from V and 0 bases from J, the gap between germline ends came to 15 bases. The CDR3 loop reads CASSQAITALPNYGYTF. In DNA form, the CDR3 reads TGTGCCAGCAGCCAAGCGATCACAGCCCTCCCTAACTATGGCTACACCTTC.

This rearrangement joins TRBV5-1 to TRBJ1-2; a weak D match, TRBD1 (6 bases). The V gene lost 0 bases and the J gene lost 6 bases, with 15 bases spanning the gap. This CDR3 has 15 amino acids. Germline V CDR1 and CDR2: SGHRS, YFSETQ. The CDR3 here is CASSLGAGAVDGYTF. The CDR3 DNA reads as TGCGCCAGCAGCTTGGGGGCAGGGGCCGTAGATGGCTACACCTTC.

This chain connects TRBV19 to TRBJ1-6; TRBD1 aligns across 7 bases. This CDR3 spans 16 amino acids. The V gene's germline CDR1 is LNHDA and CDR2 SQIVND (reference sequence). V shed 2 bases and J 7 bases; nucleotides not matched to a gene: 8. The CDR3 DNA reads TGTGCCAGTAGTATACGCGGAACAGGGGTAAATTCACCCCTCCACTTT. Translating gives CASSIRGTGVNSPLHF. The variable domain in full, completed from reference TRBV19 and TRBJ1-6, reads DGGITQSPKYLFRKEGQNVTLSCEQNLNHDAMYWYRQDPGQGLRLIYYSQIVNDFQKGDIAEGYSVSREKKESFPLTVTSAQKNPTAFYLCASSIRGTGVNSPLHFGNGTRLTVT.

This chain joins TRBV9 and TRBJ2-2; 11 bases align to TRBD1. CDR1 is SGDLS, CDR2 YYNGEE, per germline. This CDR3 spans 13 amino acids. The ends lost 7 bases at V and 6 bases at J; junction bases unmatched: 2. CDR3 DNA: TGTGCCAGCGGACAGGGGGCCTCCGGGGAGCTGTTTTTT. It codes for CASGQGASGELFF. The full variable domain, in which reference TRBV9 and TRBJ2-2 provide the parts outside the CDR3, is DSGVTQTPKHLITATGQRVTLRCSPRSGDLSVYWYQQSLDQGLQFLIQYYNGEERAKGNILERFSAQQFPDLHSELNLSSLELGDSALYFCASGQGASGELFFGEGSRLTVL.